Following are 14 T cell receptor beta chains from one sample sequenced in a study of OX40 agonist ivuxolimab in advanced cancers. Profiled with immunoSEQ multiplex PCR; TCRdb holds only in-frame clones, not every one. The profile shows 70,000 or so clones, around 88% of them singletons. The source was CD4+ or CD8+ T cells sorted from blood, collected in a trial of the OX40 agonist ivuxolimab. The receptor source for this set is an adult with an advanced solid tumor such as melanoma, head and neck, liver or kidney cancer.

This chain uses TRBV5-1 with TRBJ2-3; 10 positions agree with TRBD1. The V gene's germline CDR1 is SGHRS and CDR2 YFSETQ. The CDR3 is 15 amino acids. V dropped 3 bases and J dropped 4; count of bases not matched to a gene: 5. This chain's CDR3 is CASSSGDRGSDTQYF. The CDR3 nucleotides are TGCGCCAGCAGCTCCGGGGACAGGGGATCAGATACGCAGTATTTT.

The V gene is TRBV6-5, the J gene TRBJ2-7; no clear D gene. Deletions cut 10 bases from V and 5 bases from J, with 12 bases between. The CDR3 is 11 amino acids. The germline V gene has CDR1 MNHEY and CDR2 SVGAGI. The CDR3 nucleotides read TGTGCCATCATCCTCCTCGACGAGCAGTACTTC. Encoded protein: CAIILLDEQYF.

This CDR3 reads CASRRQGVTEAFF. The CDR3 DNA is TGTGCCAGCAGGAGACAGGGTGTCACTGAAGCTTTCTTT. This chain joins TRBV5-4 and TRBJ1-1; TRBD1 matches 7 bases. J gave up 4 bases and V 5 bases, and 5 bases lay outside the gene matches. Germline CDR1 reads SGHNT; CDR2 reads YYREEE (reference sequence). The CDR3 sequence is 13 residues long.

V gene TRBV30 combines with J gene TRBJ2-7; D uncertain. The CDR3 consists of 12 residues. CDR1 and CDR2 (germline): GTSNPN, SVGIG (reference sequence). Trimming pared 0 bases from V and 3 bases from J, leaving 6 bases between. The CDR3 DNA sequence: TGTGCCTGGAGTGTCGGTAGCTACGAGCAGTACTTC. Its protein product is CAWSVGSYEQYF.

CDR3 protein: CASSLGPTDTQYF. Here the CDR3 DNA reads TGTGCCAGCAGCTTAGGTCCCACAGATACGCAGTATTTT. The genes are TRBV7-6 and TRBJ2-3; D gene unclear. Deletions cut 1 base from V and 2 bases from J, with 4 bases between. The CDR3 totals 13 residues. CDR1 and CDR2 from the germline V gene are SGHVS and FNYEAQ.

The rearrangement links TRBV19 to TRBJ2-1; D is undetermined. Looked up from germline, CDR1 is LNHDA and CDR2 is SQIVND (reference sequence). Trimming shortened V by 10 bases and J by 1 base, and 14 bases separated the two germline ends. The CDR3 loop spans 14 amino acids. CDR3 residues: CATRVEGSYNEQFF. The CDR3 DNA follows: TGTGCCACCCGGGTCGAAGGGTCCTACAATGAGCAGTTCTTC.

The rearrangement joins TRBV15 to TRBJ2-7; D possibly corresponds to TRBD1 (5 bases). The germline V gene has CDR1 LNHNV and CDR2 YYDKDF (reference sequence). Trimming stripped 1 base from V and 2 bases from J, with 9 bases between. CDR3 size: 14 residues. The CDR3 coding sequence is TGTGCCACCAGCAGAGTTACAGGTCCCTACGAGCAGTACTTC. It encodes CATSRVTGPYEQYF.

V usage is TRBV5-1 and J usage is TRBJ2-5; TRBD2 might be the D (5 bases). The CDR3 sequence is 13 residues long. Germline values: CDR1 SGHRS, CDR2 YFSETQ. Trimming took 4 bases from V and 1 from J, leaving 8 bases between them. The CDR3 loop is CASSPLAQETQYF. CDR3 in DNA: TGCGCCAGCAGCCCCCTAGCCCAAGAGACCCAGTACTTC.

V gene TRBV7-6 combines with J gene TRBJ2-1; D might be TRBD1 (5 bases). The CDR3 runs to 16 residues. Trimming left V 3 bases short and J 1 base short, with 13 bases between. The germline V gene has CDR1 SGHVS and CDR2 FNYEAQ. CDR3 coding DNA: TGTGCCAGCAGCTTTTCAGGGTACAGTTCCTACAATGAGCAGTTCTTC. Protein product: CASSFSGYSSYNEQFF.

This clone was seen a few times. The V and J genes are TRBV19 and TRBJ1-4, with D uncertain. Between the trimmed V and J ends, which lost 5 bases and 6 bases, there was a span of 7 bases. Per the germline V gene, CDR1 is LNHDA and CDR2 is SQIVND (reference sequence). This CDR3 is built from 12 residues. The CDR3 loop reads CASSPTDEKLFF. CDR3 coding DNA: TGTGCCAGTAGTCCGACTGATGAAAAACTGTTTTTT.

The CDR3 region has the DNA TGTGCCAGCAGGGTGAGCAGAGGCTACACCTTC. Translated: CASRVSRGYTF. The V gene is TRBV2, the J gene TRBJ1-2; D uncertain. Trimming took 6 bases from V and 8 from J, leaving 10 bases between them. The CDR3 loop spans 11 amino acids. Germline V lookup: CDR1 SNHLY, CDR2 FYNNEI.

V is TRBV11-2 and J is TRBJ1-4; 7 bases match TRBD1. CDR3 length: 16 amino acids. Germline CDR1 is SGHAT and CDR2 is FQNNGV. With 0 bases clipped from V and 5 bases from J, the junction kept 6 bases outside the gene matches. The CDR3 coding sequence is TGTGCCAGCAGCTTAGATGTGTCAGGGGGAAATGAAAAACTGTTTTTT. It codes for CASSLDVSGGNEKLFF.

The V call is TRBV28, the J call TRBJ2-3; 8 nucleotides match TRBD1. With 6 bases clipped from V and 1 base from J, the junction kept 15 bases outside the gene matches. The CDR3 runs 18 residues. Germline CDR1 is MDHEN and CDR2 is SYDVKM. The DNA for the CDR3 is TGTGCCAGCAGAGGCAGGGGGCGCCTCGGGATCGGCACAGATACGCAGTATTTT. Amino acid sequence: CASRGRGRLGIGTDTQYF.

The chain uses TRBV7-2 and TRBJ1-4; D gene uncertain. Per germline, CDR1 SGHTA and CDR2 FQGNSA. The CDR3 is made up of 14 amino acids. Trimming shortened V by 1 base and J by 7 bases, and 10 bases separated the two germline ends. CDR3 sequence reads: CASSLVPSGEKLFF. The CDR3 DNA follows: TGTGCCAGCAGCTTAGTTCCGTCGGGTGAAAAACTGTTTTTT.